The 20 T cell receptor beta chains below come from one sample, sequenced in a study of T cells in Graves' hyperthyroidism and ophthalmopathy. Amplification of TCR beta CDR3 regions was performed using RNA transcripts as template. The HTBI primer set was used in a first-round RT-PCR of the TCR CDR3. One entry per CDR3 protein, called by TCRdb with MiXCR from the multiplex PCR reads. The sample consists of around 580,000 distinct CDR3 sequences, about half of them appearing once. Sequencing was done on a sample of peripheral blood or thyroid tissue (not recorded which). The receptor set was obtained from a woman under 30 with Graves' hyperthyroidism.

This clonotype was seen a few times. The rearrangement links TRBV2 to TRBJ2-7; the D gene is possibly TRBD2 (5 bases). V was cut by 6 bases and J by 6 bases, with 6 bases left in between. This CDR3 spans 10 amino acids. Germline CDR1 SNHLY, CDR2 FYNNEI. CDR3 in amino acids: CASRGSEQYF. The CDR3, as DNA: TGTGCCAGCAGGGGGAGCGAGCAGTACTTC.

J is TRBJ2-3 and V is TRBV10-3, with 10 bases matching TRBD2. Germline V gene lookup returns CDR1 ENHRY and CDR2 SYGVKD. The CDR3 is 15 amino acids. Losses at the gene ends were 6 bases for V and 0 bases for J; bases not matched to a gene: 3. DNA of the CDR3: TGTGCCATCAGCGGACTAGCGGCTAGCACAGATACGCAGTATTTT. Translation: CAISGLAASTDTQYF.

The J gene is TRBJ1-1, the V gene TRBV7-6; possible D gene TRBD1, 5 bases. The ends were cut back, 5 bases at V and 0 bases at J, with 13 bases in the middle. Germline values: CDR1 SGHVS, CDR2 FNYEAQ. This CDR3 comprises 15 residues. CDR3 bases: TGTGCCAGCAGCCCGGGACGGCGCATGAACACTGAAGCTTTCTTT. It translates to CASSPGRRMNTEAFF.

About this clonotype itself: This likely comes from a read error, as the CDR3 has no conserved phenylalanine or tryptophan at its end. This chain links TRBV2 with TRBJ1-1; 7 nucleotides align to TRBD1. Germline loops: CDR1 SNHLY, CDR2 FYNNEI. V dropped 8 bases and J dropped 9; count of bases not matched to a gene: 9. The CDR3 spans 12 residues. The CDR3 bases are TGTGCCAGCGATCAGGGGGGCTCTAAAGCTTTCCTT. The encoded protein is CASDQGGSKAFL.

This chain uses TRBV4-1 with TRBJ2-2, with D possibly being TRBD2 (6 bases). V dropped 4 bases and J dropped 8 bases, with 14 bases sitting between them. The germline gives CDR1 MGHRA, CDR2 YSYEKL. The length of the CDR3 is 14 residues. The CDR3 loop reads CASSRGEPGGELFF. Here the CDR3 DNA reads TGCGCCAGCAGCCGCGGGGAGCCGGGGGGGGAGCTGTTTTTT.

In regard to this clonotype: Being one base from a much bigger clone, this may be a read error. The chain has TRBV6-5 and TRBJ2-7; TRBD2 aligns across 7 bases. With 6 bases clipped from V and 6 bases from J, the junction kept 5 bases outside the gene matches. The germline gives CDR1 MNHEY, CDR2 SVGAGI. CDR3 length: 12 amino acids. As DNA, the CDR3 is TGTGCCAGCAGGGCTAGCGGAGGCGAGCAGTACGTC. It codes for CASRASGGEQYV.

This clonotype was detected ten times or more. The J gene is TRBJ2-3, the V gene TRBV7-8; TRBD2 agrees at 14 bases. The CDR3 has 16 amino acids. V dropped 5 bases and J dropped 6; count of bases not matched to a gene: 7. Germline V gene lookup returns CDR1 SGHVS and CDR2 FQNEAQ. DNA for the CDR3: TGTGCCAGCAGCCCTTCGACTAGCGGGAGGGCCGATACGCAGTATTTT. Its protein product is CASSPSTSGRADTQYF.

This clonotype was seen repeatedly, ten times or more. The CDR3 is CASSLQRADTQYF. Written as DNA, the CDR3 is TGTGCCAGCAGCTTACAGAGGGCAGATACGCAGTATTTT. The chain joins TRBV7-8 to TRBJ2-3, with a possible D match to TRBD2 (5 bases). Germline-derived CDR1 and CDR2 are SGHVS and FQNEAQ. The V end was cut by 2 bases, the J end by 4 bases, with 7 bases between. This CDR3 spans 13 amino acids.

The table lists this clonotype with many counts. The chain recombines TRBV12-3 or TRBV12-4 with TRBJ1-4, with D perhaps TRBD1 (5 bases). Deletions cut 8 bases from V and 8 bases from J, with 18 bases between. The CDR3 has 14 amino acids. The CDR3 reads CASAFSTGVEKLFF. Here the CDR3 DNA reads TGTGCCAGCGCGTTCTCAACGGGGGTCGAAAAACTGTTTTTT.

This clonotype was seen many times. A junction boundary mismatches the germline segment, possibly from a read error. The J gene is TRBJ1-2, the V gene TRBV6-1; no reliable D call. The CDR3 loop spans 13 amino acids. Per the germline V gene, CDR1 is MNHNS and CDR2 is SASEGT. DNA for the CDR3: TGTGCCAGCAGTGAAGTGGATCAGGAGGGAATTGCCTTC. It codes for CASSEVDQEGIAF.

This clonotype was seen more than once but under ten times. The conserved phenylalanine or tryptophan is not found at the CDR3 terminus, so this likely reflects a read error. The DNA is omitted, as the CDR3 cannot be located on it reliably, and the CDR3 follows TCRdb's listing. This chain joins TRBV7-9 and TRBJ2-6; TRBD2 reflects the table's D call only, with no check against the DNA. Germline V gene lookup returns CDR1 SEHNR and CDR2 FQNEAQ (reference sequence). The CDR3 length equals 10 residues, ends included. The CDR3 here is CASSFGLAGL.

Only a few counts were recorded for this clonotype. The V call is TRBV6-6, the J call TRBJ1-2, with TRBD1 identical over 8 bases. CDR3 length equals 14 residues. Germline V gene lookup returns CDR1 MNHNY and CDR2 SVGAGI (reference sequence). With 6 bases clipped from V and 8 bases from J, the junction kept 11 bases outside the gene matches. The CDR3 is CASSQTRTGFGYTF. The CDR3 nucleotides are TGTGCCAGCAGCCAAACCCGGACAGGGTTCGGCTACACCTTC.

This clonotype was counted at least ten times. CDR3 amino acids: CASSSDRVSEQYF. The CDR3 nucleotides read TGTGCCAGCAGCTCGGACAGGGTTAGCGAGCAGTACTTC. The genes are TRBV7-8 and TRBJ2-7; TRBD1 matches at 8 bases. V shed 4 bases, J shed 6 bases, and the junction held 5 bases outside the gene matches. This CDR3 spans 13 amino acids. The germline V gene has CDR1 SGHVS and CDR2 FQNEAQ.

CDR3 DNA sequence: TGCGCCAGCAGCCAAGCGGGGGAGGACTATGGCTACACCTTC. This encodes CASSQAGEDYGYTF. V is TRBV4-3 and J is TRBJ1-2; TRBD1 might be the D (5 bases). The CDR3 extends over 14 amino acids. Deletions cut 1 base from V and 3 bases from J, with 9 bases between. Germline CDR1 reads LGHNA; CDR2 reads YSLEER.

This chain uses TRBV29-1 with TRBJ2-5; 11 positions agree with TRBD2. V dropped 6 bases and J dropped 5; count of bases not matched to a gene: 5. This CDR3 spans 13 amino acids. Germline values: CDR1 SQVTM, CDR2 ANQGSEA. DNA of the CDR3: TGCAGCGTGACCACTAGCGGGAGTGAGACCCAGTACTTC. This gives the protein CSVTTSGSETQYF. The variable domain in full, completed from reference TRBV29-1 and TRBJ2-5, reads SAVISQKPSRDICQRGTSLTIQCQVDSQVTMMFWYRQQPGQSLTLIATANQGSEATYESGFVIDKFPISRPNLTFSTLTVSNMSPEDSSIYLCSVTTSGSETQYFGPGTRLLVL.

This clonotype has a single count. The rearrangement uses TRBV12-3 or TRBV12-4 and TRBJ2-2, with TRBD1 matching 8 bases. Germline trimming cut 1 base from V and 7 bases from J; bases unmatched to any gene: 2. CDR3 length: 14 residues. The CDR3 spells CASSLGRGRGELFF. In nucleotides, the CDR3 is TGTGCCAGCAGTTTAGGCAGGGGGCGCGGGGAGCTGTTTTTT.

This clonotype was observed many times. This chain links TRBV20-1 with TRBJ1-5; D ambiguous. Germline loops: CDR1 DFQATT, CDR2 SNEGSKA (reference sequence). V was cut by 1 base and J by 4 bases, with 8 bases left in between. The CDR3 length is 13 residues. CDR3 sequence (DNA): TGCAGTGCTAGAGGAGGGCCGAATCAGCCCCAGCATTTT. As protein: CSARGGPNQPQHF.

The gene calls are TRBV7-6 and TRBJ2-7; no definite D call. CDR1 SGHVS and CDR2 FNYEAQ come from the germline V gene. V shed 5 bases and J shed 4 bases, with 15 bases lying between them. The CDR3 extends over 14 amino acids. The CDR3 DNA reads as TGTGCCAGCAGCGCTAGGGTTGCACGATACGAGCAGTACTTC. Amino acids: CASSARVARYEQYF.

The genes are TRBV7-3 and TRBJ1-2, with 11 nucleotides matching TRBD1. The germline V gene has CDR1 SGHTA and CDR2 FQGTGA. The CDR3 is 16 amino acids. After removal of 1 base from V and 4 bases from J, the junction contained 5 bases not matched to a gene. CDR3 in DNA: TGTGCCAGCAGCTTAAATGGACAGGGGGCTAGCTATGGCTACACCTTC. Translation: CASSLNGQGASYGYTF.

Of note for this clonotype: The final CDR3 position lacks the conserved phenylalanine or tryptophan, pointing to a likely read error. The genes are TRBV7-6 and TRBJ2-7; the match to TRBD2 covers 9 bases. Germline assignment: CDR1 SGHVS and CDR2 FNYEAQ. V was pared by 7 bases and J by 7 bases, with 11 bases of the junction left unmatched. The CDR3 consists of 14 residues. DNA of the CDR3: TGTGCCAGCACCGGCCTAGCGGGATACAATGAGCAGTACTCC. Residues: CASTGLAGYNEQYS.